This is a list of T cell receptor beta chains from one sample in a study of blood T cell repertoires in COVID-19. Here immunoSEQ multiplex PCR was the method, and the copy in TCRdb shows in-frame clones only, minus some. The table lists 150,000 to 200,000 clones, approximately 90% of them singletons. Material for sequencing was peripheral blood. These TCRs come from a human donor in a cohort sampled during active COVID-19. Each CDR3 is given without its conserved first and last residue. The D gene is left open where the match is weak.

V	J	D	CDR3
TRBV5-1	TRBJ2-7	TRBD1	ASSLAGQGPYEQY
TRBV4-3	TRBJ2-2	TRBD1	ASSQSPQTGGDTGELF
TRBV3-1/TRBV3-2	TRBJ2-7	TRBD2	ASSPGLAGYEQY
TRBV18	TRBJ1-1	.	ASSPNQGVGTEAF
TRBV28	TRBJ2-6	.	ASSLTGGANVLT
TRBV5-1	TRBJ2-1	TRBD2	ASSWEREAWHEQF
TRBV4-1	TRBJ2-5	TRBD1	ASSQEDRGETQY
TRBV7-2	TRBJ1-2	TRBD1	ASSRRTGGRYGYT
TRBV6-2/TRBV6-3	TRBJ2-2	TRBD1	ASSYSGQGARDGELF
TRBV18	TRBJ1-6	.	ASSPPWGGLGSPLH
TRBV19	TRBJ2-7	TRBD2	ATRGGTTRGEQY
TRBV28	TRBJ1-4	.	ASRTVTNEKLF
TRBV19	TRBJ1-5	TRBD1	ASSLDRGQPQH
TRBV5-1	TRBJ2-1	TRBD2	ASSLWGTSGGYNEQF
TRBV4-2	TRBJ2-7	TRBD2	ASRGRDAYEQY
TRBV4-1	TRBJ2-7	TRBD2	ASSREGLGRGEQY
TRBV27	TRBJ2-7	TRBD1	ASSGYGTVYEQY
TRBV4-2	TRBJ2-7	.	ASSQAVGSGASSYEQY
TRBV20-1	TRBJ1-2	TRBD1	SARGTAEEGYT
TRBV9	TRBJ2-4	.	ASSVASGWDIQY
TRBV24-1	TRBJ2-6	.	ATWANELPGANVLT
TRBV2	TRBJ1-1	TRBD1	ASLGRTGGSEAF
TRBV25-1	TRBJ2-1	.	ASSEFRGNNNEQF
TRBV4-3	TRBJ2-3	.	ASSQALDSEFTDTQY
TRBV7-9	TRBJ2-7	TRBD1	ASSPSGGQGV
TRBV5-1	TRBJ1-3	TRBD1	ASRRDSGNTIY
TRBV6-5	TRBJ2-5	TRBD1	ASSYSGQGSETQY
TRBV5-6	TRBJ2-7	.	ASSLVGGYEQY
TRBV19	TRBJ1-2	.	ASTGLREGYT
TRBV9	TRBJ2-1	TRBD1	ASSVEGQPLEQF
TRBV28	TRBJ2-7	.	ASSHYEQY
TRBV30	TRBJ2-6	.	AWSLSGANVLT
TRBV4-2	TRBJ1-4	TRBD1	ASSQEQDRAGKLF
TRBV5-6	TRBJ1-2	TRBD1	ASSGPNRGPYGYT
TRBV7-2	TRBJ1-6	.	ASSKMTTDYNSPLH
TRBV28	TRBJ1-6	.	ASSLSAGREPLH
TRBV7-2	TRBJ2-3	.	ASSLRQSTDTQY
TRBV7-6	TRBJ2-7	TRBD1	ASSLDGTVDEQY
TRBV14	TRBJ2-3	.	ASSQGQTPGTDTQY
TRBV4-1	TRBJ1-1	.	ASSQDHTGHTEAF
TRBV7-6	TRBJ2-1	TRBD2	ASHPLAGKANEQF
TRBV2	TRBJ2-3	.	ASSEHIGRVTDTQY
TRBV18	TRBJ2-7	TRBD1	ASSPRTGLAYEQY
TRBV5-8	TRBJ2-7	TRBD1	ASSSRQGRSYEQY
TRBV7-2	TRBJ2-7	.	ASSSGPVQGGEQY
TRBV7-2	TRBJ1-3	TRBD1	ASSLGPGQGRSLANTIY
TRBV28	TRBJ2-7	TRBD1	ASRSREQGALSYEQY
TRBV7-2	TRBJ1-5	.	ASSADRNQPQH
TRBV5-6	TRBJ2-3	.	ASSRIDSAGSTDTQY
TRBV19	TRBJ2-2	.	ASSPSSATGELF
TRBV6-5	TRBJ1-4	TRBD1	ASRVTGANEKLF
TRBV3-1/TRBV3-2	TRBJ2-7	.	ASSQVRYEQY
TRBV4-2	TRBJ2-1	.	ASSQGGEQF